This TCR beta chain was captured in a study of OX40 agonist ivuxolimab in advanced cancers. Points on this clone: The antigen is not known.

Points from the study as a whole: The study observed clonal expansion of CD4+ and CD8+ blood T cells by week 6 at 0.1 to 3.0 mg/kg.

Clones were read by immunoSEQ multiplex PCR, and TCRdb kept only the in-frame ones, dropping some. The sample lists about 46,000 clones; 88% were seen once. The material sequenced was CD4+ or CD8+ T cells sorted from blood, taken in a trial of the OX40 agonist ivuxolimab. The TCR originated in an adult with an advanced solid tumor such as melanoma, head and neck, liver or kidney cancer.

The CDR3 sequence is CASSLEFRGYDYGYTF. The CDR3 DNA sequence: TGTGCCAGCAGTTTAGAATTTCGGGGCTACGACTATGGCTACACCTTC. The J gene is TRBJ1-2, the V gene TRBV28, with D perhaps matching TRBD1 (5 bases). V was clipped by 2 bases and J by 3 bases, with 16 bases between them. The CDR3 length is 16 residues. The germline gives CDR1 MDHEN, CDR2 SYDVKM.